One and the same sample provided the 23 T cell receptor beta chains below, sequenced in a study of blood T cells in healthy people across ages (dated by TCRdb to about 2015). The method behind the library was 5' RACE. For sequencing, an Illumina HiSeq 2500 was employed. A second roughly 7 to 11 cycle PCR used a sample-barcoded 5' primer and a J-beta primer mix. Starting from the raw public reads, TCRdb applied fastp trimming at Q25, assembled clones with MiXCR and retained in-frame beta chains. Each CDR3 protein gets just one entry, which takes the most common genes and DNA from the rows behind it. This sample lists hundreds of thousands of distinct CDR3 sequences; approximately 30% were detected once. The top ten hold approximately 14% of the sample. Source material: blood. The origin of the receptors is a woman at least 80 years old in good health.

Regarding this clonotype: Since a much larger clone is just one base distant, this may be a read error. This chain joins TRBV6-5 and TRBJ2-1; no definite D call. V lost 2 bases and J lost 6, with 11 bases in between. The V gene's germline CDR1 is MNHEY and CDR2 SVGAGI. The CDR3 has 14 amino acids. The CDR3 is CASSYPWTANEQFF. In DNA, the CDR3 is TGTGCCAGCAGTTACCCTTGGACGGCCAATGAGCAGTTCTTC.

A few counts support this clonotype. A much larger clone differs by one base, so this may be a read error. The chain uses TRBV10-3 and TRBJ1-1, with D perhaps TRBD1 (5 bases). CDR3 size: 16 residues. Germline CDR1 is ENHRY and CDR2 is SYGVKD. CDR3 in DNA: TGTGTCATCAGTGAGTCTTCGGGCAGGGCGAACACTGAAGCTTTCTTT. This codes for CVISESSGRANTEAFF.

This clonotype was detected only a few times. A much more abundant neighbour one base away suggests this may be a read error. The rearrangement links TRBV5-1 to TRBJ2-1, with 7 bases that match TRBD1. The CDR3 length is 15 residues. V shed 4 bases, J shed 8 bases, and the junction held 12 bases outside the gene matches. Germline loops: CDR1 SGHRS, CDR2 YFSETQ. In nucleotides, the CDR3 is TGCGCCAGCAGCAAGGACAGGTCCCCATACGATGAGCAGTTCTTC. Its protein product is CASSKDRSPYDEQFF.

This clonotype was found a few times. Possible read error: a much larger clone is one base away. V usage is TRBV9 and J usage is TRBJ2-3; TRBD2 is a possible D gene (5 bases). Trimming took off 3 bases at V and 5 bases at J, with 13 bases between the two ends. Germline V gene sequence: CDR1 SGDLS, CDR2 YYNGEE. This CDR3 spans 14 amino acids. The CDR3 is CASSGQAAGDTQYF. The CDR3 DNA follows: TGTGCCAGCAGCGGCCAAGCTGCGGGAGATACGCAGTATTTT.

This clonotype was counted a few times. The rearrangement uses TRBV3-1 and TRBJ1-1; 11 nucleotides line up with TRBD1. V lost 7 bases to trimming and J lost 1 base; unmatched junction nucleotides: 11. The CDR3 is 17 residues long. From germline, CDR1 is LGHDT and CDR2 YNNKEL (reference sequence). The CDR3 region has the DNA TGTGCCAGCACCCCGATGGACAGGGGGCTGGGGAACACTGAAGCTTTCTTT. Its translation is CASTPMDRGLGNTEAFF.

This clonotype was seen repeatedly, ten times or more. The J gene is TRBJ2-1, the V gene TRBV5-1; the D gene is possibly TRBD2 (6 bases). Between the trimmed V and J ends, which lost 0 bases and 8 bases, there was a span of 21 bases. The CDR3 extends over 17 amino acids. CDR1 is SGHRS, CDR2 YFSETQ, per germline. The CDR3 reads CASSLGSGGSYSDEQFF. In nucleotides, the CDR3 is TGCGCCAGCAGCTTGGGTTCCGGGGGATCTTATTCCGATGAGCAGTTCTTC.

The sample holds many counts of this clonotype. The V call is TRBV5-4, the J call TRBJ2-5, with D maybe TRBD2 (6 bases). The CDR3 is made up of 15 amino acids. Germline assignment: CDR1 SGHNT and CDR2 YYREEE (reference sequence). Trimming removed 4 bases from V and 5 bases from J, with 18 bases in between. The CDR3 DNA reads TGTGCCAGCAGCGGGGCTGGGGACTCGGGGGAGACCCAGTACTTC. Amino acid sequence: CASSGAGDSGETQYF.

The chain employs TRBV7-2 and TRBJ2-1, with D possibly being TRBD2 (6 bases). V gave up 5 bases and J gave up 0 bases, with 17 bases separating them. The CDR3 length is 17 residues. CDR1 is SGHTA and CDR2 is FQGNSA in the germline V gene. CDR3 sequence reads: CASSPNLASSSYNEQFF. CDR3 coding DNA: TGTGCCAGCAGCCCCAACCTAGCGTCCAGCTCCTACAATGAGCAGTTCTTC.

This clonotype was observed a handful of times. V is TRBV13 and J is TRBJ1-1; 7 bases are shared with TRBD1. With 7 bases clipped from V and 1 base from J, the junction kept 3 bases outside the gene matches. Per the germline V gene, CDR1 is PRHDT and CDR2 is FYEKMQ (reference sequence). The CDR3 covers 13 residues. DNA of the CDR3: TGTGCCAGCAACTCAGGGGGGAACACTGAAGCTTTCTTT. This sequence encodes CASNSGGNTEAFF. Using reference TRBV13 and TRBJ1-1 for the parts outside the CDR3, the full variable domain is AAGVIQSPRHLIKEKRETATLKCYPIPRHDTVYWYQQGPGQDPQFLISFYEKMQSDKGSIPDRFSAQQFSDYHSELNMSSLELGDSALYFCASNSGGNTEAFFGQGTRLTVV.

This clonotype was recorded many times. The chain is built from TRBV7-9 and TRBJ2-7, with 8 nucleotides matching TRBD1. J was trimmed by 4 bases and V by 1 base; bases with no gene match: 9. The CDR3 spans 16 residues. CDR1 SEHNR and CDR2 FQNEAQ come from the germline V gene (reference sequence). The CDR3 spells CASSLGAGQGSYEQYF. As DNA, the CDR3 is TGTGCCAGCAGCTTAGGAGCCGGACAGGGATCTTACGAGCAGTACTTC.

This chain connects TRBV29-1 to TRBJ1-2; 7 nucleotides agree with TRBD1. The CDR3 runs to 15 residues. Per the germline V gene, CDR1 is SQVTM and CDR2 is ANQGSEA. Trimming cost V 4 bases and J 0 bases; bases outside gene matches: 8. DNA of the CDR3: TGCAGCGTTGGTCATCGACAGGGAACTAACTATGGCTACACCTTC. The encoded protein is CSVGHRQGTNYGYTF. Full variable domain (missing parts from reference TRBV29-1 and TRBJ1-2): SAVISQKPSRDICQRGTSLTIQCQVDSQVTMMFWYRQQPGQSLTLIATANQGSEATYESGFVIDKFPISRPNLTFSTLTVSNMSPEDSSIYLCSVGHRQGTNYGYTFGSGTRLTVV.

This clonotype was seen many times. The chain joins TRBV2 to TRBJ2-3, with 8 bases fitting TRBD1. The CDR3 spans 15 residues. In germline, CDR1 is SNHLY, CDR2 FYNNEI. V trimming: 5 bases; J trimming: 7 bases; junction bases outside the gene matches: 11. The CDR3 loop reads CASSPTGGSTNTQYF. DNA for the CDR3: TGTGCCAGCAGTCCAACAGGGGGGAGTACCAATACGCAGTATTTT.

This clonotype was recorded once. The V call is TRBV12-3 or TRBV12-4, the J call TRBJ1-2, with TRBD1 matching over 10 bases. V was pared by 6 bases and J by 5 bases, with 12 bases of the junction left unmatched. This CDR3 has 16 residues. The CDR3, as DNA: TGTGCCAGCAGAAAGGGACAGGGGTCTGCGCTGTATGGCTACACCTTC. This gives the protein CASRKGQGSALYGYTF.

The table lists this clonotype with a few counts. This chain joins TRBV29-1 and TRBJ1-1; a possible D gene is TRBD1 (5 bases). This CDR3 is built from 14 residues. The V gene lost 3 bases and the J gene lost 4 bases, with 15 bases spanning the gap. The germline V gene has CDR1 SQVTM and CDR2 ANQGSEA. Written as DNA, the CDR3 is TGCAGCGTTGACGGGTGGGGCGGGAGCACTGAAGCTTTCTTT. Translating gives CSVDGWGGSTEAFF.

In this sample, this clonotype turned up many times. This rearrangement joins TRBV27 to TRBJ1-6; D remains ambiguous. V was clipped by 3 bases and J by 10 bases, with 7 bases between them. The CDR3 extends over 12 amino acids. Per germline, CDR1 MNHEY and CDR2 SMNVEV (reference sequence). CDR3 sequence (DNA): TGTGCCAGCAGTTTTCGAGGGTCACCCCTCCACTTT. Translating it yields CASSFRGSPLHF.

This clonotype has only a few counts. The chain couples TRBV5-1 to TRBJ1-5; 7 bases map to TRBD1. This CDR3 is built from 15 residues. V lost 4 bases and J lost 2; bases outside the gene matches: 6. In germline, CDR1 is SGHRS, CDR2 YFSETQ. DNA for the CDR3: TGCGCCAGCAGCCGAACAGGGGAAGGCAATCAGCCCCAGCATTTT. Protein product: CASSRTGEGNQPQHF.

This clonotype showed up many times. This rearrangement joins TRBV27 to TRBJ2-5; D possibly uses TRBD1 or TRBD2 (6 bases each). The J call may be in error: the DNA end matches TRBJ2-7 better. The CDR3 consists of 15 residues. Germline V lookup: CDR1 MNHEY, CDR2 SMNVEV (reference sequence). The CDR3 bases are TGTGCCAGCAGTTTATTACAGGGAGGCTGGAACGAGCAGTACTTC. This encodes CASSLLQGGWNEQYF.

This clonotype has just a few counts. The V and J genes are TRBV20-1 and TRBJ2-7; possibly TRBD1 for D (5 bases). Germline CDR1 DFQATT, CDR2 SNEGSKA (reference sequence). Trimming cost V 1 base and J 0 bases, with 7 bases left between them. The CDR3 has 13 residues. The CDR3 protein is CSARATVSYEQYF. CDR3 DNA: TGCAGTGCTAGAGCGACAGTCTCCTACGAGCAGTACTTC.

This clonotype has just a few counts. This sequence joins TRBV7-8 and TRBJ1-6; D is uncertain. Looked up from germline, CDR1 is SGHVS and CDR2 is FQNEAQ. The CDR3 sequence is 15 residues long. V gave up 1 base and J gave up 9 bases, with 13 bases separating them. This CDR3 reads CASSLELEWGSPLHF. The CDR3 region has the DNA TGTGCCAGCAGCTTAGAGCTGGAATGGGGTTCACCCCTCCACTTT.

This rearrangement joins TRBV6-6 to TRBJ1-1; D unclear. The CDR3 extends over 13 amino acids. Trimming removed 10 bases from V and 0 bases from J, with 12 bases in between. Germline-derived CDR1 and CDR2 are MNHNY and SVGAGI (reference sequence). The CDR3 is CAIVQQMNTEAFF. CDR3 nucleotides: TGTGCCATCGTACAGCAGATGAACACTGAAGCTTTCTTT.

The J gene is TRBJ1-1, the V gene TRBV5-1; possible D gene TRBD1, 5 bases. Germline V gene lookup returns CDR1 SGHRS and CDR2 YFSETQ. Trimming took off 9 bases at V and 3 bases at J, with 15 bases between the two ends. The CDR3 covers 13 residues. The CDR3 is CATSTLGDTEAFF. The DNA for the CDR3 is TGCGCCACTTCGACGTTAGGGGACACTGAAGCTTTCTTT.

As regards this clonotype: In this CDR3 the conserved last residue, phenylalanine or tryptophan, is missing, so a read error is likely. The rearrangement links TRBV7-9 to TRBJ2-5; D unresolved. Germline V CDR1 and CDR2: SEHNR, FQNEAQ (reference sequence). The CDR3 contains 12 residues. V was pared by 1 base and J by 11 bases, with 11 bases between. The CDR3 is CASSLGVSKQYS. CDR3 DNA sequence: TGTGCCAGCAGCTTAGGGGTCTCGAAGCAGTACTCC.

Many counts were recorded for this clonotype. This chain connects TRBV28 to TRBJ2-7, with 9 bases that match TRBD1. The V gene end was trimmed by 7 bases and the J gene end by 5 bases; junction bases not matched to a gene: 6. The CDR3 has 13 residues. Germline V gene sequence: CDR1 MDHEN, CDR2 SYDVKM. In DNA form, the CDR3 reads TGTGCCAGCACATACAGGGGGCTGGACGAGCAGTACTTC. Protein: CASTYRGLDEQYF.